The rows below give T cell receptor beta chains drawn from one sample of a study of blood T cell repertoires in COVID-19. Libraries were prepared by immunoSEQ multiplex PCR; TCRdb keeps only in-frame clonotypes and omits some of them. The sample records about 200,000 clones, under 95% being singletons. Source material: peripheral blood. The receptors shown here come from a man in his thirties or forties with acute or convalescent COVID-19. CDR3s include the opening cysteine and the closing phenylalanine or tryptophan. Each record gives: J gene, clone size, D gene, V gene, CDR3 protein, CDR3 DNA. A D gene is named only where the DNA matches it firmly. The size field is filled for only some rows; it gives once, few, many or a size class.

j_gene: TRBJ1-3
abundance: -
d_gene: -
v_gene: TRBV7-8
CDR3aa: CASSQTHSGNTIYF
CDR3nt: TGTGCCAGCAGCCAGACTCACTCTGGAAACACCATATATTTT

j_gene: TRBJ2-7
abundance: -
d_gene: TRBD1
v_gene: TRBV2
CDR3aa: CASSRPGQPYEQYF
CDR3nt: TGTGCCAGCAGTCGCCCGGGACAGCCCTACGAGCAGTACTTC

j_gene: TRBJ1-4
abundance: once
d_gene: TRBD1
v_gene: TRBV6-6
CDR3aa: CASIRTGNEKLFF
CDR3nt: TGTGCCAGCATAAGGACAGGGAATGAAAAACTGTTTTTT

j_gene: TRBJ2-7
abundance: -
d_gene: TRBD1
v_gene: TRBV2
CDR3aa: CASNGQGVHEQYF
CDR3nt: TGTGCCAGCAACGGACAGGGAGTCCACGAGCAGTACTTC

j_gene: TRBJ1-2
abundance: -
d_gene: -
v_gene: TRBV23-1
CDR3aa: CASSHCRNSYGYTF
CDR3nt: TGCGCCAGCAGTCATTGTAGAAACAGCTATGGCTACACCTTC

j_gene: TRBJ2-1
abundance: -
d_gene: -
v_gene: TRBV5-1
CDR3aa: CASSETGSTYNEQFF
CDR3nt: TGCGCCAGCAGCGAAACAGGGTCAACGTACAATGAGCAGTTCTTC

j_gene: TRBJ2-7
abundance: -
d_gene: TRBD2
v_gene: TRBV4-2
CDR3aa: CASSQEGTGGVYEQYF
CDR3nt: TGTGCCAGCAGCCAAGAGGGGACGGGAGGCGTCTACGAGCAGTACTTC

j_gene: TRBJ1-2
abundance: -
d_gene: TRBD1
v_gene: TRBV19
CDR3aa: CASSRGQGAPANYGYTF
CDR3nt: TGTGCCAGTAGTAGGGGACAGGGGGCGCCGGCTAACTATGGCTACACCTTC

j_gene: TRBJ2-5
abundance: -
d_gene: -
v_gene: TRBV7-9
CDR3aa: CASSLAPQGGPETQYF
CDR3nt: TGTGCCAGCAGCTTAGCTCCACAGGGGGGGCCGGAGACCCAGTACTTC

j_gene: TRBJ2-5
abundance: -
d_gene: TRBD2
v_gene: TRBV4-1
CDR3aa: CASSQDPGLAGGQETQYF
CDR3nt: TGCGCCAGCAGCCAAGACCCTGGACTAGCGGGGGGGCAAGAGACCCAGTACTTC

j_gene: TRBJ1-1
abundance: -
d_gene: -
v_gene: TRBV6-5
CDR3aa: CATNSRTANTEAFF
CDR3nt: TGTGCCACCAATTCCCGGACAGCGAACACTGAAGCTTTCTTT

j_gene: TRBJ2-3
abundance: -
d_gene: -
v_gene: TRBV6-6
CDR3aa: CASSPYDTDTQYF
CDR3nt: TGTGCCAGCAGTCCCTATGACACAGATACGCAGTATTTT

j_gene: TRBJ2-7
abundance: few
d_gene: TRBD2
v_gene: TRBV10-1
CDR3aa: CAVGGTSNEQYF
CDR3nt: TGCGCCGTGGGGGGGACTTCCAACGAGCAGTACTTC

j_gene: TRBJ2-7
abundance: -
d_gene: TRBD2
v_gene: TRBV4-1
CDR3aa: CASSALAGASYEQYF
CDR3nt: TGCGCCAGCAGCGCACTAGCGGGGGCTTCCTACGAGCAGTACTTC

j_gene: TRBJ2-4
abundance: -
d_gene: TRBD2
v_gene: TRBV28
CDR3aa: CASRGRAGGQDIQYF
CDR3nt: TGTGCCAGCAGGGGACGAGCGGGGGGGCAGGACATTCAGTACTTC

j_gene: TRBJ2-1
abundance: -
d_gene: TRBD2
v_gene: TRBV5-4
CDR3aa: CASSRIAGANNEQFF
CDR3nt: TGTGCCAGCAGCAGGATAGCGGGGGCCAACAATGAGCAGTTCTTC

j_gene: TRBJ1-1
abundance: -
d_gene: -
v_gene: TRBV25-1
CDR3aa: CASSEYSHRRREFGAFF
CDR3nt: TGTGCCAGCAGTGAATATTCTCATAGGAGGAGAGAATTCGGAGCTTTCTTT

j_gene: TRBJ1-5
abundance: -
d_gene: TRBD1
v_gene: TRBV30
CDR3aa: CAWSVRGQAKLRNQPQHF
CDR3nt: TGTGCCTGGAGTGTACGGGGACAGGCCAAACTCCGCAATCAGCCCCAGCATTTT

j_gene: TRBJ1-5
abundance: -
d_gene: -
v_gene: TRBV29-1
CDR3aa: CSVGADSNQPQHF
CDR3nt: TGCAGCGTTGGGGCCGATAGCAATCAGCCCCAGCATTTT

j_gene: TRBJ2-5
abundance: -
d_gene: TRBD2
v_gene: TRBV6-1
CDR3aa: CASSEVAGEQETQYF
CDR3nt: TGTGCCAGCAGTGAGGTAGCGGGGGAGCAAGAGACCCAGTACTTC

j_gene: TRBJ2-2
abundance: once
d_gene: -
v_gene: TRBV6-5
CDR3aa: CASRGQTNTGELFF
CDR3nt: TGTGCCAGCCGCGGACAGACGAACACCGGGGAGCTGTTTTTT

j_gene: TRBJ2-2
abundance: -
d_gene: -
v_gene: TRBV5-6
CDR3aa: CASSLRAANTGELFF
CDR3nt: TGTGCCAGCAGCTTAAGAGCGGCGAACACCGGGGAGCTGTTTTTT

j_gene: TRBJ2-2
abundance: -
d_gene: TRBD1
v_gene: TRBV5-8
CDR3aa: CASREKIGTAANTGELFF
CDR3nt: TGTGCCAGCAGGGAGAAAATCGGGACAGCCGCGAACACCGGGGAGCTGTTTTTT

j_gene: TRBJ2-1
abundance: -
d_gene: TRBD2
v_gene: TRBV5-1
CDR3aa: CASSADRGGNQWRYNEQFF
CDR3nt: TGCGCCAGCAGTGCCGATCGCGGGGGTAATCAATGGCGTTATAATGAGCAGTTCTTC

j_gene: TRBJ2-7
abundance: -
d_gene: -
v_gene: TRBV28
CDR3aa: CASRSTGIHEQYF
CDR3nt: TGTGCCAGCAGGTCTACAGGTATCCACGAGCAGTACTTC

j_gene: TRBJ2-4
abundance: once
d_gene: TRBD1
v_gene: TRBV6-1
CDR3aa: CASSDRGSAKNIQYF
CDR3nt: TGTGCCAGCAGTGACAGGGGGAGTGCCAAAAACATTCAGTACTTC

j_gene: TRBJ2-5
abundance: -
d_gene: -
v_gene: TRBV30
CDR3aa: CAWSPDSQETQYF
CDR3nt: TGTGCCTGGAGCCCGGACAGTCAAGAGACCCAGTACTTC

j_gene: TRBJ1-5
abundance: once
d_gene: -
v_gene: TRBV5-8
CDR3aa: CASSLGGGGQPQHF
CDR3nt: TGTGCCAGCAGCTTGGGCGGGGGCGGTCAGCCCCAGCATTTT

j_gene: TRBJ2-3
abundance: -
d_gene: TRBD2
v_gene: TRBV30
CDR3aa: CAWSVLLAGGTDTQYF
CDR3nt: TGTGCCTGGAGTGTACTCCTAGCGGGGGGGACAGATACGCAGTATTTT

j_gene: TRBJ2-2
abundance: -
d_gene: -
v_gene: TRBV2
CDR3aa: CASKSQANTGELFF
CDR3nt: TGTGCCAGCAAGAGTCAGGCCAACACCGGGGAGCTGTTTTTT

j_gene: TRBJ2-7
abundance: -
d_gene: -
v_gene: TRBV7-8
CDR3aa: CASSPRRDLDEQYF
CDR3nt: TGTGCCAGCAGCCCACGCCGGGATTTAGACGAGCAGTACTTC

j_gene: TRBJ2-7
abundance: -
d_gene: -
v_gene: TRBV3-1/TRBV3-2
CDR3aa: CASSSSGGASYEQYF
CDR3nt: TGTGCCAGCAGCTCTTCGGGGGGCGCGTCCTACGAGCAGTACTTC

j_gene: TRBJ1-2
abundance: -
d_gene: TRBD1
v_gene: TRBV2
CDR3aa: CASRGGTGGNYGYTF
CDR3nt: TGTGCCAGCAGAGGAGGGACAGGGGGCAACTATGGCTACACCTTC

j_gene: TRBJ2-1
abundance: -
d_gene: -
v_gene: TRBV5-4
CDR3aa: CATARNERYNEQFF
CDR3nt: TGTGCCACAGCGCGGAACGAGAGATACAATGAGCAGTTCTTC

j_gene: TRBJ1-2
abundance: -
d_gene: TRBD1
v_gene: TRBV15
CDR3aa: CATSRQGDGYTF
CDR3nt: TGTGCCACCAGCAGACAGGGGGATGGCTACACCTTC

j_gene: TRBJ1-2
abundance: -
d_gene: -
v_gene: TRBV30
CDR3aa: CAWSGTAFSYGYTF
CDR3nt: TGTGCCTGGAGTGGGACAGCATTTTCATATGGCTACACCTTC

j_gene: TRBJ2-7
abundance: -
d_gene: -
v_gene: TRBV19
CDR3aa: CASSPLHMYEQYF
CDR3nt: TGTGCCAGTAGCCCCCTCCACATGTACGAGCAGTACTTC

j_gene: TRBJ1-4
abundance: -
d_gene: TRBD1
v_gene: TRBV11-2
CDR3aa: CASSPGQVYNEKLFF
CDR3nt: TGTGCCAGCAGCCCGGGACAGGTCTATAATGAAAAACTGTTTTTT

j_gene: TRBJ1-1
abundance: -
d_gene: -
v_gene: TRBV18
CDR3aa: CASSYVPGSMNTEAFF
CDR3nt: TGTGCCAGCTCATACGTTCCAGGGTCCATGAACACTGAAGCTTTCTTT

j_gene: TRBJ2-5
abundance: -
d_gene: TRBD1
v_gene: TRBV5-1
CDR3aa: CASSFGQAGETQYF
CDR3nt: TGCGCCAGCAGCTTTGGACAGGCTGGAGAGACCCAGTACTTC

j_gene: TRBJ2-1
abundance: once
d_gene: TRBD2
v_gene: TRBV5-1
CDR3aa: CATSGGRGSYNEQFF
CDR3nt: TGCGCCACCAGTGGCGGGAGAGGGTCCTACAATGAGCAGTTCTTC

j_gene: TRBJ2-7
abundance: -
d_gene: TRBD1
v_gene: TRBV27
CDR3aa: CASRWDRGYEQYF
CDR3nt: TGTGCCAGCAGATGGGACAGGGGCTACGAGCAGTACTTC

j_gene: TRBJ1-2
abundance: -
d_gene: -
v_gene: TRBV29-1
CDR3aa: CSVDTGNYGYTF
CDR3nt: TGCAGCGTTGACACGGGAAACTATGGCTACACCTTC

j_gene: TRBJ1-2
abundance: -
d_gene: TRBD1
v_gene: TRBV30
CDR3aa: CAWSVRDRRHGYTF
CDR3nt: TGTGCCTGGAGTGTAAGGGACAGGAGGCATGGCTACACCTTC